The rows below give T cell receptor beta chains drawn from one sample of a study of cytomegalovirus exposure and HLA in healthy donors. TCRdb's copy holds only in-frame clones and misses some; the assay was immunoSEQ multiplex PCR. The table shows tens of thousands of clones, with 60% to 65% occurring only once. Sequencing input: PBMCs. The source of these receptors is a human donor in good health. CDR3s leave out the opening cysteine and the closing phenylalanine or tryptophan.

J gene,V gene,CDR3 protein
TRBJ1-6,TRBV14,ASSHISRGSYNSPLH
TRBJ1-2,TRBV7-9,ASSSQGGRGQAYGYT
TRBJ1-2,TRBV11-1,ASSPGQGRGYGYT
TRBJ1-1,TRBV7-3,ASRLTGGDNTEAF
TRBJ1-1,TRBV18,ASSPDYRSTLTEAF
TRBJ1-6,TRBV7-6,ASSLGGSSYNSPLH
TRBJ2-3,TRBV18,ASSPRGTYSTDTQY
TRBJ2-4,TRBV11-3,ASSLEERGWDIQY
NA,TRBV10-1,ASRIQVPYEQY
TRBJ2-7,TRBV2,ATLENRGREQY
TRBJ2-5,TRBV15,ATSRAPGQGAETQY
TRBJ1-1,TRBV5-1,ASKPGNSNTEAF
TRBJ1-2,TRBV6-6,ASSSHDRVDYGYT
TRBJ2-3,TRBV5-4,ASSIGQGRDTQY
TRBJ1-2,TRBV2,ASSPYYPDRRNGYT
TRBJ2-1,TRBV14,ASSLQAGGPSNEQF
TRBJ1-2,TRBV19,ASSPTGQLHGYT
TRBJ2-7,TRBV5-3,ARSLVGTSDYEQY
TRBJ2-2,TRBV10-3,AISDVGLAGLTGELF
TRBJ1-4,TRBV7-9,ASSLAFRTDINEKLF
TRBJ2-3,TRBV7-2,ASSLEQRGDTQY
TRBJ2-5,TRBV9,ASSVGSGAKETQY
TRBJ2-1,TRBV20-1,SASLDNEQF
TRBJ1-3,TRBV15,ATSSGPWGTGNTIY
TRBJ2-1,TRBV7-6,ASQGQVDNEQF
TRBJ1-5,TRBV7-9,ASSFGGTGQPQH
TRBJ1-2,TRBV27,ASGLVAGYT
TRBJ2-3,TRBV6-6,ASRLAGGVDTQY
TRBJ1-1,TRBV4-3,ASSQEQGSTEAF
TRBJ1-2,TRBV5-1,ASSSLGPPTPNGYT
TRBJ2-2,TRBV5-1,ASTPAGGRGGELF
TRBJ1-2,TRBV5-1,ASSFSGQGSGGYT
TRBJ2-1,TRBV6-1,ASFPSSYNEQF
TRBJ1-4,TRBV6-5,ASSYGGFNEKLF
TRBJ1-5,TRBV30,AWSEFPPKGPNQPQH
TRBJ2-6,TRBV19,ASSGTSGGLHGVGANVLT
TRBJ2-7,TRBV11-2,ASSLVAAGPYEQY
TRBJ2-1,TRBV9,ASSPNPMGINNEQF
TRBJ2-2,TRBV5-4,ASSSQGDGTGELF
TRBJ2-3,TRBV13,ASSFYTDTQY